The sequence of this TCR beta chain was determined in a study of CD8+CD57+ T cells in acquired aplastic anemia. Looking at the study overall: On average, sorted CD4+ and CD8+ cells gave 3.2 ug of DNA.

In regard to this clonotype: Its target is unknown. This CDR3 is missing its conserved last phenylalanine or tryptophan, likely due to a read error. Because the CDR3's place on the DNA is in doubt, the DNA is left out and the CDR3 is given as listed by TCRdb.

The CDR3 has 16 amino acids, counting both end residues. CDR1 is SNHLY and CDR2 is FYNNEI in the germline V gene. Genomic DNA was employed as the template in profiling TCR beta VDJ and CDR3. TCRdb used MiXCR to reprocess the reads, holding one entry per CDR3 protein. Altogether hundreds of thousands of distinct CDR3 sequences are present, roughly 80% being singletons, with the ten largest covering 40% to 55%. Previously, flow cytometry had revealed CD8+CD57+ cell expansion in the patients chosen for sequencing. Study-wide results and limits: Found in both controls and patients were around 30 CD8+ CDR3 sequences.

The chain joins TRBV2 to TRBJ2-1; no DNA check was done on the table's D call, TRBD1. This TCR was sampled from a human donor with aplastic anemia. The sample taken for sequencing was sorted CD4+, CD8+, or CD8+CD57+ T cells (not recorded which) from PBMCs. The CDR3 sequence: CASSGVGGADTDDFFG.